This TCR beta chain stems from a study of sequential checkpoint blockade in melanoma. Only in-frame clones appear in the TCRdb table, and some are missing; sequencing was by immunoSEQ multiplex PCR. The data show about 9,600 clones, 25% to 30% seen once. The treatment was: randomized to nivolumab then ipilimumab (arm A) or the reverse (arm B). None of the patients previously received DNA-damaging chemotherapy. Trimming removed 3 bases at V and 6 bases at J, with 9 bases between. The CDR3 has 12 amino acids. CDR1 is KGHSH, CDR2 LQKENI, per germline. The clonotype originates from a human donor with melanoma. V usage is TRBV18 and J usage is TRBJ2-7; D ambiguous. The material sequenced was tumor tissue (inferred from file names), taken from a patient given nivolumab and ipilimumab in sequence. The CDR3 region has the DNA TGTGCCAGCTCACCTTCTACGCGCGAGCAGTACTTC. Its protein is CASSPSTREQYF. Full variable domain (missing parts from reference TRBV18 and TRBJ2-7): NAGVMQNPRHLVRRRGQEARLRCSPMKGHSHVYWYRQLPEEGLKFMVYLQKENIIDESGMPKERFSAEFPKEGPSILRIQQVVRGDSAAYFCASSPSTREQYFGPGTRLTVT.